A selection of T cell receptor beta chains follows, all from one sample in a study of blood T cells in healthy people across ages. Using its own MiXCR run on the 5' RACE reads, TCRdb lists one record per CDR3 protein. The sample holds approximately 900,000 distinct CDR3 sequences, about 44% seen once. Sequenced input: blood. These TCRs come from a man aged 25-40 years in good health. The CDR3 runs from the conserved cysteine through the conserved F or W. The order of the fields is D gene, V gene, clone size, J gene, CDR3 protein, CDR3 DNA. A D gene is named only where the DNA matches it firmly. Not every row has a clone size; where given, it reads once, few, many or a size class.

NA,TRBV29-1,few,TRBJ1-1,CSVESDRSIAFF,TGCAGCGTTGAAAGCGACCGGTCGATAGCTTTCTTT
TRBD1,TRBV7-2,many,TRBJ1-1,CASSFGQGNTEAFF,TGCGCCAGCAGCTTCGGACAGGGGAACACTGAAGCTTTCTTT
TRBD1,TRBV2,NA,TRBJ1-2,CASSELPVGQGGGYTF,TGTGCCAGCAGCGAACTGCCGGTCGGGCAGGGGGGTGGCTACACCTTC
NA,TRBV6-5,NA,TRBJ2-3,CASRKSGLLGPDTQYF,TGTGCCAGCAGGAAATCGGGACTCTTGGGCCCAGATACGCAGTATTTT
NA,TRBV6-5,NA,TRBJ1-4,CASSLRGKEKLFF,TGTGCCAGCTCTCTAAGGGGAAAGGAAAAACTGTTTTTT
NA,TRBV9,many,TRBJ2-3,CASSVGSLHTDTQYF,TGTGCCAGCAGCGTAGGGTCATTACACACAGATACGCAGTATTTT
NA,TRBV5-1,NA,TRBJ2-3,CASSLVGTGDTQYF,TGCGCCAGCAGCTTGGTTGGAACGGGAGATACGCAGTATTTT
NA,TRBV14,NA,TRBJ1-6,CASSQGGPLLYNSPLHF,TGTGCCAGCAGCCAAGGGGGACCGTTACTCTATAATTCACCCCTCCACTTT
TRBD1,TRBV3-1,few,TRBJ1-2,CASSPYRDSGGYTF,TGTGCCAGCAGCCCTTACCGGGACAGCGGGGGCTACACCTTC
TRBD1,TRBV4-2,few,TRBJ2-3,CASSQEGTGPDTQYF,TGTGCCAGCAGCCAGGAAGGGACAGGACCAGATACGCAGTATTTT
NA,TRBV20-1,NA,TRBJ2-3,CSANGQGSGTQYF,TGCAGTGCTAATGGTCAGGGTTCCGGTACGCAGTATTTT
TRBD1,TRBV28,NA,TRBJ1-6,CTSSSGTGSSPLHF,TGTACCAGCAGTTCCGGGACAGGGAGTTCACCCCTCCACTTT
NA,TRBV28,NA,TRBJ2-7,CASSRYRDFRGEQYF,TGTGCCAGCAGTCGCTACAGGGATTTTAGGGGGGAGCAGTACTTC
NA,TRBV5-6,NA,TRBJ2-7,CASSPAGTYYEQYF,TGTGCCAGCAGCCCGGCCGGGACTTACTACGAGCAGTACTTC
NA,TRBV5-1,once,TRBJ2-3,CASGSQTLGGTDTQYF,TGCGCCAGCGGCTCGCAGACACTGGGCGGCACAGATACGCAGTATTTT
NA,TRBV5-1,many,TRBJ2-7,CASSETTGLDYEQYF,TGCGCCAGCAGCGAGACGACAGGACTAGACTACGAGCAGTACTTC
TRBD1,TRBV10-3,NA,TRBJ2-1,CAISQTGVGLVYNEQFF,TGTGCCATCAGTCAGACAGGGGTTGGATTGGTATACAATGAGCAGTTCTTC
NA,TRBV4-1,NA,TRBJ2-7,CASSPSLRETYEQYF,TGCGCCAGCAGCCCCTCTCTCAGGGAGACCTACGAGCAGTACTTC
NA,TRBV7-6,NA,TRBJ2-6,CASSTGFFGANVLTF,TGTGCCAGCAGTACGGGTTTCTTTGGGGCCAACGTCCTGACTTTC
TRBD1,TRBV10-3,NA,TRBJ1-2,CAIGESRTGANYGYTF,TGTGCCATCGGTGAGTCGCGAACAGGGGCTAACTATGGCTACACCTTC
NA,TRBV6-5,NA,TRBJ2-3,CASSYSKTGPQYF,TGTGCCAGCAGTTACTCGAAAACGGGCCCCCAGTATTTT
NA,TRBV3-1,NA,TRBJ2-2,CASSQAGYNGELFF,TGTGCCAGCAGCCAAGCAGGGTATAACGGGGAGCTGTTTTTT
NA,TRBV21-1,NA,TRBJ2-3,CASSKHQGSADTQYF,TGTGCCAGCAGCAAACATCAGGGGTCGGCGGATACGCAGTATTTT
TRBD2,TRBV5-1,NA,TRBJ2-3,CASTLAGLTDTQYF,TGCGCCAGCACACTAGCGGGGTTGACAGATACGCAGTATTTT
NA,TRBV28,NA,TRBJ2-2,CASSRVLRGFIGELFF,TGTGCCAGCAGTCGGGTTCTTAGGGGGTTCATCGGGGAGCTGTTTTTT
NA,TRBV7-3,NA,TRBJ1-2,CASSEDSFIGYTF,TGTGCCAGCAGCGAAGACAGCTTCATTGGCTACACCTTC
NA,TRBV6-1,NA,TRBJ2-1,CASREVAGPNNEQFF,TGTGCCAGCAGGGAGGTGGCAGGGCCGAACAATGAGCAGTTCTTC
NA,TRBV11-2,NA,TRBJ2-1,CASSLSLWTLSSYNEQFF,TGTGCCAGCAGCTTGTCCCTTTGGACTCTGAGCTCCTACAATGAGCAGTTCTTC
TRBD1,TRBV6-6,few,TRBJ2-5,CASRQTGGKKTQYF,TGTGCCAGCAGACAAACAGGGGGCAAAAAGACCCAGTACTTC
TRBD2,TRBV7-2,few,TRBJ2-3,CASSLGATSGNTQYF,TGTGCCAGCAGTCTAGGGGCTACTAGCGGTAATACGCAGTATTTT
TRBD2,TRBV6-5,NA,TRBJ2-1,CASGYTSGAYNEQFF,TGTGCCAGCGGCTATACTAGCGGCGCTTACAATGAGCAGTTCTTC
NA,TRBV30,NA,TRBJ1-2,CAWSVGYLYGYTF,TGTGCCTGGAGTGTCGGGTACCTCTATGGCTACACCTTC